This T cell receptor (beta chain) was profiled in a study of blood T cell repertoires in COVID-19. Across the study: Donors in the United States, Italy and Spain gave samples during acute or convalescent COVID-19.

Per the study methods: Amplification of reference gene primers provided the estimated nucleated cell counts. The assay was immunoSEQ multiplex PCR, and TCRdb's table has in-frame clones only and misses some. V, J and clone size derive from that table, while D and trimming were established from the DNA sequence. The repertoire holds more than 150,000 clones, with about 88% as singletons. Germline V gives CDR1 DFQATT, CDR2 SNEGSKA (reference sequence). With 6 bases removed from V and 5 bases from J, the gap between germline ends came to 7 bases. The CDR3 is 10 amino acids. The sample comprised peripheral blood. The rearrangement uses TRBV20-1 and TRBJ1-1, with D uncertain. This clonotype was sampled from a man aged 40-49 years with active or convalescent COVID-19. The CDR3 DNA reads TGCAGTGCACTCGGGACTGAAGCTTTCTTT. Amino acid sequence: CSALGTEAFF.